This TCR beta chain was captured by sequencing in a study of T cell clonotyping in hematopoietic cell transplantation. Study conclusions and caveats: At the given depth, recipient repertoires were over 97% de novo clonotypes.

Assay used: immunoSEQ multiplex PCR; TCRdb lists only in-frame clones, some missing. The sample holds 69,000 or so clones; 94% are singletons and the top ten take approximately 1.5%. Note on this clone: Antigen: not known.

Germline V lookup: CDR1 DFQATT, CDR2 SNEGSKA (reference sequence). CDR3 length: 10 amino acids. With 7 bases removed from V and 5 bases from J, the gap between germline ends came to 8 bases. Sequencing was performed on peripheral blood mononuclear cells. The sequence came from a man aged 45-60 years in good health. Some clones in this sample may be carry-over from other donors' samples. J is TRBJ2-5 and V is TRBV20-1, with a tentative D call TRBD2 (5 bases). The CDR3 bases are TGCAGTGGGTGGAGGGAGACCCAGTACTTC. Translation gives CSGWRETQYF.